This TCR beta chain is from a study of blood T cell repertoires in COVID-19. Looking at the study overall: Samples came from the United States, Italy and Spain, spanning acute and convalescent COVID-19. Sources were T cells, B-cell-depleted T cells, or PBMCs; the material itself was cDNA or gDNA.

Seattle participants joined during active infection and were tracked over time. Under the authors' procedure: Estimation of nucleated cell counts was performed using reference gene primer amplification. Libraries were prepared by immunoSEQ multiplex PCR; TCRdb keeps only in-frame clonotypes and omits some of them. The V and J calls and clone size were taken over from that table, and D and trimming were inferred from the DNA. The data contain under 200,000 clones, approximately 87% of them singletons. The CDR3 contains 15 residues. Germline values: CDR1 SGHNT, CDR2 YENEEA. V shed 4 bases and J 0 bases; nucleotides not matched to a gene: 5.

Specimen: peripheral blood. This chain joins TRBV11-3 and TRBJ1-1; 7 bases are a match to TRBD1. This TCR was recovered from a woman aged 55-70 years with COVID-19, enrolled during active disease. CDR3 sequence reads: CASSSGQSMNTEAFF. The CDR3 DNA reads TGTGCCAGCAGCTCGGGACAGTCCATGAACACTGAAGCTTTCTTT.